Reported below is one TCR beta chain. The antigen remains unidentified. This sample stems from a study of T cell responses to AZD1222 COVID-19 vaccine. Study-wide findings and caveats: The study reported that nearly half of spike-specific TCRs target unmutated variant regions. The study found vaccine-associated CD4 TCRs spanning spike, dominant at 160-218 and 743-854.

Second-dose intervals of approximately 4 or approximately 12 weeks were pooled. Here immunoSEQ multiplex PCR was the method, and the copy in TCRdb shows in-frame clones only, minus some. The data contain 90,000 to 150,000 clones, 88% of them singletons. This CDR3 contains 16 residues. Trimming pared 0 bases from V and 2 bases from J, leaving 11 bases between. Germline values: CDR1 MNHNY, CDR2 SVGAGI (reference sequence). The source was peripheral blood, collected 28 days after the second AZD1222 dose. This sequence joins TRBV6-6 and TRBJ1-3; D gene unclear. The clonotype comes from an adult who received the AZD1222 COVID-19 vaccine. The CDR3 DNA is TGTGCCAGCAGTTACTCACGGTTCCACACTGGAAACACCATATATTTT. The encoded protein is CASSYSRFHTGNTIYF.